This TCR beta chain emerged from a study of blood T cell repertoires in COVID-19. Across the study: T cells, B-cell-depleted T cells, or PBMCs supplied cDNA or gDNA.

V dropped 0 bases and J dropped 0 bases, with 10 bases sitting between them. The CDR3 is made up of 16 amino acids. Germline CDR1 and CDR2: SGHRS and YFSETQ. Methods used by the authors: The assay estimated nucleated cells by amplifying reference gene primers. Repertoires were generated with immunoSEQ multiplex PCR, while TCRdb's copy carries only in-frame clones and drops some. D and trimming come from the DNA, and the V and J calls and clone size come from that table. The sample has approximately 200,000 clones; roughly nine tenths are singletons. This chain links TRBV5-1 with TRBJ1-3; no clear D. The clonotype was recovered from a woman between 45 and 60 years old with acute or convalescent COVID-19. What was sequenced was peripheral blood. The CDR3 is CASSLAGAYSGNTIYF. DNA for the CDR3: TGCGCCAGCAGCTTGGCCGGAGCGTACTCTGGAAACACCATATATTTT.